Following are 21 T cell receptor beta chains from one sample sequenced in a study of blood T cell repertoires in COVID-19. Assay: immunoSEQ multiplex PCR; the TCRdb copy retains only in-frame clones and omits some. In the table there are approximately 320,000 clones, over 85% of which are singletons. Specimen: PBMCs or T cells enriched from blood (not recorded which). The receptor source for this set is a man aged 55 to 70 who had recovered from COVID-19.

The V gene is TRBV29-1, the J gene TRBJ2-1; 9 positions agree with TRBD1. The CDR3 spans 15 residues. The V gene's germline CDR1 is SQVTM and CDR2 ANQGSEA. The trim removed 0 bases at V and 10 bases at J, leaving 10 bases unmatched. CDR3 protein: CSVEDRGTGIGEQFF. As DNA, the CDR3 is TGCAGCGTTGAAGATCGGGGGACAGGGATAGGGGAGCAGTTCTTC.

The rearrangement joins TRBV13 to TRBJ2-1, with D perhaps TRBD1 (6 bases). The CDR3 contains 13 residues. Germline V gene lookup returns CDR1 PRHDT and CDR2 FYEKMQ (reference sequence). Trimming stripped 1 base from V and 8 bases from J, with 9 bases between. CDR3 nucleotide sequence: TGTGCCAGCAGCTTAGACAGGGCTCATGAGCAGTTCTTC. Its translation is CASSLDRAHEQFF.

Regarding this clone: An end of the junction does not agree with germline; a read error may underlie this. The J gene is TRBJ2-5, the V gene TRBV7-7; 10 bases fit TRBD1. The CDR3 loop spans 16 amino acids. Germline CDR1 is SSHAT and CDR2 is FNYEAQ (reference sequence). This chain's CDR3 is CASSLAGTGDGETQYF. The CDR3 DNA reads as TGTGCTAGCAGCTTAGCCGGGACAGGGGACGGAGAGACCCAGTACTTC.

The chain has TRBV5-1 and TRBJ1-1; D possibly corresponds to TRBD1 (5 bases). CDR1 and CDR2 (germline): SGHRS, YFSETQ. The CDR3 has 16 amino acids. The V end was cut by 2 bases, the J end by 1 base, with 15 bases between. The CDR3, as DNA: TGCGCCAGCAGCTTAGTTGCAGGGATGGCGAACACTGAAGCTTTCTTT. It encodes CASSLVAGMANTEAFF. The entire variable domain, with the rest obtained from reference TRBV5-1 and TRBJ1-1, is as follows: KAGVTQTPRYLIKTRGQQVTLSCSPISGHRSVSWYQQTPGQGLQFLFEYFSETQRNKGNFPGRFSGRQFSNSRSEMNVSTLELGDSALYLCASSLVAGMANTEAFFGQGTRLTVV.

V gene TRBV4-3 combines with J gene TRBJ1-1; D remains unclear. Trimming shortened V by 1 base and J by 0 bases, and 3 bases separated the two germline ends. Germline-derived CDR1 and CDR2 are LGHNA and YSLEER. The length of the CDR3 is 13 residues. The CDR3 nucleotides read TGCGCCAGCAGCCAAGTCGTGAACACTGAAGCTTTCTTT. It translates to CASSQVVNTEAFF.

The chain has TRBV7-8 and TRBJ2-1; TRBD1 aligns across 12 bases. The V and J ends lost 2 bases and 6 bases, in that order; junction bases with no gene match: 8. CDR1 is SGHVS and CDR2 is FQNEAQ in the germline V gene. This CDR3 is 17 amino acids long. Here the CDR3 reads CASSLYSGQGARNEQFF. The CDR3 coding sequence is TGTGCCAGCAGCTTATACTCGGGACAGGGGGCGCGCAATGAGCAGTTCTTC.

V is TRBV12-3 or TRBV12-4 and J is TRBJ2-2, with a tentative D call TRBD1 (5 bases). The ends were cut back, 7 bases at V and 4 bases at J, with 7 bases in the middle. CDR3 size: 12 residues. CDR3 bases: TGTGCCAGCAAAGACAGCACCGGGGAGCTGTTTTTT. Encoded protein: CASKDSTGELFF.

V usage is TRBV19 and J usage is TRBJ2-2; D may be TRBD2 (6 bases). Trimming removed 5 bases at V and 0 bases at J, with 10 bases between. CDR1 LNHDA and CDR2 SQIVND come from the germline V gene (reference sequence). The CDR3 runs 15 residues. The CDR3 bases are TGTGCCAGTAGTCGGGGGTGGGCGAACACCGGGGAGCTGTTTTTT. This sequence encodes CASSRGWANTGELFF.

The chain uses TRBV5-1 and TRBJ2-3; D perhaps matches TRBD1 (5 bases). The V end was cut by 7 bases, the J end by 4 bases, with 7 bases between. Germline CDR1 and CDR2: SGHRS and YFSETQ. This CDR3 has 11 residues. The CDR3 nucleotides are TGCGCCAGCGGGGCCGCAGATACGCAGTATTTT. Translation: CASGAADTQYF.

The chain combines TRBV28 with TRBJ2-2, with TRBD1 as a possible D gene (6 bases). The CDR3 runs to 15 residues. Germline CDR1 and CDR2: MDHEN and SYDVKM. V dropped 8 bases and J dropped 4 bases, with 17 bases sitting between them. In DNA, the CDR3 is TGTGCCAGCGGATACAGGGTGAGATTCACCGGGGAGCTGTTTTTT. Translating gives CASGYRVRFTGELFF.

The chain links TRBV7-6 to TRBJ2-3; maybe TRBD2 (6 bases). The germline V gene has CDR1 SGHVS and CDR2 FNYEAQ. This CDR3 contains 15 residues. The germline V and J ends were trimmed by 1 base and 1 base, with 9 bases remaining between them. CDR3 protein: CASSLGASGTDTQYF. As DNA, the CDR3 is TGTGCCAGCAGCTTAGGCGCTAGCGGCACAGATACGCAGTATTTT.

The chain uses TRBV11-3 and TRBJ1-1, with D maybe TRBD1 (5 bases). V dropped 2 bases and J dropped 2 bases, with 9 bases sitting between them. Germline loops: CDR1 SGHNT, CDR2 YENEEA. This CDR3 is built from 14 residues. The CDR3 loop reads CASSLSGYNTEAFF. In DNA, the CDR3 is TGTGCCAGCAGCTTATCAGGGTATAACACTGAAGCTTTCTTT.

The V and J genes are TRBV29-1 and TRBJ2-4; the match to TRBD2 covers 7 bases. The CDR3 loop spans 15 amino acids. V shed 3 bases, J shed 3 bases, and the junction held 8 bases outside the gene matches. CDR1 and CDR2 (germline): SQVTM, ANQGSEA. The CDR3 DNA reads as TGCAGCGTTGATCTTGGCGGGAGCGGCAAAAACATTCAGTACTTC. It translates to CSVDLGGSGKNIQYF.

DNA of the CDR3: TGTGCCAGCAGTCCTGCGGGGGGGACCCAGTACTTC. This encodes CASSPAGGTQYF. The chain couples TRBV12-3 or TRBV12-4 to TRBJ2-5, with 8 bases lining up with TRBD2. The J segment lost 7 bases and the V segment lost 5 bases, leaving 3 bases of the junction unmatched. The CDR3 is 12 residues long.

The chain joins TRBV18 to TRBJ1-1; D is unresolved. Trimming removed 3 bases at V and 3 bases at J, with 14 bases between. Germline CDR1 reads KGHSH; CDR2 reads LQKENI. The CDR3 consists of 15 residues. DNA for the CDR3: TGTGCCAGCTCACCGAGTAATTTGGTCGACACTGAAGCTTTCTTT. As protein: CASSPSNLVDTEAFF.

J is TRBJ1-2 and V is TRBV5-1; D is unresolved. With 0 bases removed from V and 3 bases from J, the gap between germline ends came to 12 bases. Germline V gene sequence: CDR1 SGHRS, CDR2 YFSETQ. This CDR3 has 15 amino acids. CDR3 DNA: TGCGCCAGCAGCTTGGGGTCAGGTACCGACTATGGCTACACCTTC. Protein sequence: CASSLGSGTDYGYTF.

This chain uses TRBV7-8 with TRBJ2-7; D remains ambiguous. Germline V gene sequence: CDR1 SGHVS, CDR2 FQNEAQ. The V end was cut by 3 bases, the J end by 2 bases, with 5 bases between. CDR3 size: 12 residues. In DNA form, the CDR3 reads TGTGCCAGCAGCTTTACTACCTACGAGCAGTACTTC. Translated: CASSFTTYEQYF.

The chain links TRBV3-1 (or the pseudogene TRBV3-2) to TRBJ1-5; D possibly corresponds to TRBD1 (6 bases). V was cut by 1 base and J by 9 bases, with 10 bases left in between. The CDR3 runs to 13 residues. From germline, CDR1 is LGHDT and CDR2 YNNKEL (reference sequence). The CDR3 is CASSQVTGLPQHF. CDR3 nucleotide sequence: TGTGCCAGCAGCCAAGTCACAGGGTTGCCCCAGCATTTT.

This chain uses TRBV9 with TRBJ2-3; TRBD2 matches at 11 bases. The J segment lost 6 bases and the V segment lost 4 bases, leaving 10 bases of the junction unmatched. The CDR3 has 16 amino acids. CDR1 is SGDLS, CDR2 YYNGEE, per germline. The CDR3 is CASSPLAGGPRDTQYF. Here the CDR3 DNA reads TGTGCCAGCAGCCCCCTAGCGGGGGGCCCCCGGGATACGCAGTATTTT.

This chain connects TRBV7-9 to TRBJ2-4; tentatively, D is TRBD1 (6 bases). Looked up from germline, CDR1 is SEHNR and CDR2 is FQNEAQ (reference sequence). The V gene lost 5 bases and the J gene lost 11 bases, with 16 bases spanning the gap. The CDR3 consists of 13 residues. The CDR3 DNA reads TGTGCCAGCAGCGAGACAGGCGTGGTCTTTCAGTACTTC. Translated, it gives CASSETGVVFQYF.

This clone was seen a single time. The rearrangement joins TRBV4-1 to TRBJ1-2, with 7 nucleotides matching TRBD1. CDR1 MGHRA and CDR2 YSYEKL come from the germline V gene. V shed 0 bases and J 2 bases; nucleotides not matched to a gene: 12. The CDR3 is 18 residues long. The CDR3, as DNA: TGCGCCAGCAGCCAAGATCCCGTATCGAGACAGGGCAACTATGGCTACACCTTC. Translation gives CASSQDPVSRQGNYGYTF.